The source of this T cell receptor beta chain is a study of early T cells in non-severe SARS-CoV-2 infection. Study-wide findings and caveats: CD4 and private specificities were missed by VDJdb matching, which favored anti-spike CD8 responses.

This clonotype showed up many times. Its antigen is undetermined. Per the germline V gene, CDR1 is SGHVS and CDR2 is FNYEAQ. CDR3 length equals 15 residues. The V and J ends lost 1 base and 4 bases respectively, with 12 bases between them. Unique molecular identifiers (one per individual cDNA molecule) were attached. TCRdb reprocessed the 5' RACE reads via MiXCR and lists one record per CDR3 protein. The sample records tens of thousands of distinct CDR3 sequences, 5.5% to 7.5% being singletons. V gene TRBV7-6 combines with J gene TRBJ2-3; no reliable D call. Sequencing was done on a sample of whole blood. The clonotype comes from an adult who was a healthcare worker with PCR-confirmed SARS-CoV-2 infection or an uninfected control (not recorded which). CDR3 nucleotides: TGTGCCAGCAGCTTAGGTGGGGTGTTGGCAGATACGCAGTATTTT. It yields the protein CASSLGGVLADTQYF.